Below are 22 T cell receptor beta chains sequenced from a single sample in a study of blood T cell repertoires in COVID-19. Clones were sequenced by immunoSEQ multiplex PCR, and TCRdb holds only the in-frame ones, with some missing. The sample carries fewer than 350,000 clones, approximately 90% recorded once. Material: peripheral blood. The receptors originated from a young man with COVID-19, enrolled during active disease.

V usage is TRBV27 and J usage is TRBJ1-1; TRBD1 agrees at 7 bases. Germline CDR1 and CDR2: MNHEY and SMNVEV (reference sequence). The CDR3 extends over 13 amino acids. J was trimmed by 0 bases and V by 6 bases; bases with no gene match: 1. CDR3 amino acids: CASRDRVNTEAFF. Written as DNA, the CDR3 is TGTGCCAGCAGAGACAGGGTGAACACTGAAGCTTTCTTT.

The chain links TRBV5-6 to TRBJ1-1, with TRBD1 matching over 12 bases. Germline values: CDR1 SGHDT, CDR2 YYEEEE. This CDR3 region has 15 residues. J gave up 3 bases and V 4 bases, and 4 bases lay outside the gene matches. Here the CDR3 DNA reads TGTGCCAGCAGCCGGGGGACAGGGGGCGACACTGAAGCTTTCTTT. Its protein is CASSRGTGGDTEAFF.

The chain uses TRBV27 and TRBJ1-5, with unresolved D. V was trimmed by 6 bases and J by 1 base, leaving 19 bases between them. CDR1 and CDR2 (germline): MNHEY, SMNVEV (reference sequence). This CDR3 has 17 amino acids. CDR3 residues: CASSTTRTDGSNQPQHF. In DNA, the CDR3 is TGTGCCAGCAGCACAACACGGACTGATGGAAGCAATCAGCCCCAGCATTTT.

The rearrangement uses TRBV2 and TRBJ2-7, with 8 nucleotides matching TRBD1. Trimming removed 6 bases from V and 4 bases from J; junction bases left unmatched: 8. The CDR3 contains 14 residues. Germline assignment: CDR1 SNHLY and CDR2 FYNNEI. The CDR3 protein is CASREGTGTYEQYF. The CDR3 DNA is TGTGCCAGCAGGGAGGGGACAGGAACATACGAGCAGTACTTC.

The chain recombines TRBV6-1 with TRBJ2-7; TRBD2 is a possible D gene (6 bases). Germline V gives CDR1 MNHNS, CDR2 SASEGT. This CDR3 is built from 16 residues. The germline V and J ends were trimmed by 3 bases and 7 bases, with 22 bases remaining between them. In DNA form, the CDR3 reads TGTGCCAGCAGTGATTTCGGGACTCCGAGAGGGATAGAGCAGTACTTC. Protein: CASSDFGTPRGIEQYF.

CDR3 sequence: CASSANRESYNEQFF. The CDR3 coding sequence is TGTGCCAGCAGCGCAAACAGGGAATCCTACAATGAGCAGTTCTTC. J is TRBJ2-1 and V is TRBV7-3; weak D call: TRBD1 (6 bases). The CDR3 spans 15 residues. CDR1 and CDR2 (germline): SGHTA, FQGTGA. Trimming cost V 5 bases and J 1 base, with 12 bases left between them.

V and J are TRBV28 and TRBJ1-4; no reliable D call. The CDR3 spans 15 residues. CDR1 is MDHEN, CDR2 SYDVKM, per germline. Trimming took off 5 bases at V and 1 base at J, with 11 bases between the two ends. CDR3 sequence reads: CASSPGGRTNEKLFF. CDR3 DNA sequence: TGTGCCAGCAGTCCTGGCGGCCGAACTAATGAAAAACTGTTTTTT.

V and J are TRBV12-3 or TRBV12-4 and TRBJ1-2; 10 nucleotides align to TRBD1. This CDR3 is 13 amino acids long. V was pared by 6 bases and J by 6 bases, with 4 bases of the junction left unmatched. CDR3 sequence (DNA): TGTGCCAGCAGCCCTGACAGGGGGCATGGCTACACCTTC. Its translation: CASSPDRGHGYTF.

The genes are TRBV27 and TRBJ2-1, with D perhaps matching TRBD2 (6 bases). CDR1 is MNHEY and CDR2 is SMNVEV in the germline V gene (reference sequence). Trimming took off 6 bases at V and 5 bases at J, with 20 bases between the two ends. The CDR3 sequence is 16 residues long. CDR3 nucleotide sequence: TGTGCCAGCAGCCCCCTAGTGGGGGGACTTCACAATGAGCAGTTCTTC. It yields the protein CASSPLVGGLHNEQFF.

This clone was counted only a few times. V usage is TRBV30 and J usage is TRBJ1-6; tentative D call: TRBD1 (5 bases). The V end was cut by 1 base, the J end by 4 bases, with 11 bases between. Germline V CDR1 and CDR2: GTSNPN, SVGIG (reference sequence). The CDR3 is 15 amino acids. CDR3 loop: CAWSGRARYNSPLHF. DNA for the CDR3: TGTGCCTGGAGTGGCAGGGCCAGATATAATTCACCCCTCCACTTT.

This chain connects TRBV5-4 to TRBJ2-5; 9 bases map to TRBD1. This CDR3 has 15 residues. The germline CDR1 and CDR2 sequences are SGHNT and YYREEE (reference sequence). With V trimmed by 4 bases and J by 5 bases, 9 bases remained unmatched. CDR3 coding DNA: TGTGCCAGCAGCCTTTCGACAGGGGGAGGGGAGACCCAGTACTTC. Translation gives CASSLSTGGGETQYF. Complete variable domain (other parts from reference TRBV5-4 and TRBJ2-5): ETGVTQSPTHLIKTRGQQVTLRCSSQSGHNTVSWYQQALGQGPQFIFQYYREEENGRGNFPPRFSGLQFPNYSSELNVNALELDDSALYLCASSLSTGGGETQYFGPGTRLLVL.

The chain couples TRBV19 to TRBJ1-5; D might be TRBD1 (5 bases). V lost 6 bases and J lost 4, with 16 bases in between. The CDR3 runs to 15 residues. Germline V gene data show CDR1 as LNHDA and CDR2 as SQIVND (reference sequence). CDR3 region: CASRFTQTENQPQHF. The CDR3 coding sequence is TGTGCCAGTAGATTCACCCAGACAGAGAATCAGCCCCAGCATTTT.

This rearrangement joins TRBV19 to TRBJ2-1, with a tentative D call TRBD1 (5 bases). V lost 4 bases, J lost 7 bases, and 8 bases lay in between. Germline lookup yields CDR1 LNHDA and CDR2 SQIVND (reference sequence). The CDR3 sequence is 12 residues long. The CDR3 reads CASSSQGNEQFF. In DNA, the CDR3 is TGTGCCAGTAGTAGCCAGGGAAATGAGCAGTTCTTC.

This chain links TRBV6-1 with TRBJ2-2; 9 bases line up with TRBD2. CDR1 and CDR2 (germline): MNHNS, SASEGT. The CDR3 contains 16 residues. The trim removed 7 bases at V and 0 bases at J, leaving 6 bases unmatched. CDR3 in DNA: TGTGCCAGCATTGATCTAGCGGGGACGAACACCGGGGAGCTGTTTTTT. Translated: CASIDLAGTNTGELFF.

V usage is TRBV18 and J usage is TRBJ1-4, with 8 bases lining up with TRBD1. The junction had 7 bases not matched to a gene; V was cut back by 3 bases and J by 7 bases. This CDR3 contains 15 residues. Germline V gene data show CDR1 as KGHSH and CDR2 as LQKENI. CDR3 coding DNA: TGTGCCAGCTCACCTCGACAGGGGCGGGGTGAAAAACTGTTTTTT. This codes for CASSPRQGRGEKLFF.

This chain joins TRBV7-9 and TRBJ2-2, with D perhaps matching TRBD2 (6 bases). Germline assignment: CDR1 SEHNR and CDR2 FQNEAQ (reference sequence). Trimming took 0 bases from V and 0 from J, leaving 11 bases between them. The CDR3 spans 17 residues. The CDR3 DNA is TGTGCCAGCAGCTTAGCGGGGACGGGGGCGAACACCGGGGAGCTGTTTTTT. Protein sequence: CASSLAGTGANTGELFF.

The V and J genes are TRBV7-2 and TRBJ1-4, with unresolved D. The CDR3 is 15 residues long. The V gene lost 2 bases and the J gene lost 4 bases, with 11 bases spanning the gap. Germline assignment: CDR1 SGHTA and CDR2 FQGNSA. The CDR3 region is CASSLIGGFNEKLFF. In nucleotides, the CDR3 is TGTGCCAGCAGCTTAATAGGCGGATTTAATGAAAAACTGTTTTTT.

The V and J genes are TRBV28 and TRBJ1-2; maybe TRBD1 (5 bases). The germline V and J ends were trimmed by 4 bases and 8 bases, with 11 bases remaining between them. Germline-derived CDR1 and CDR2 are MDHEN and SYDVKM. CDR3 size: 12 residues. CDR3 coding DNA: TGTGCCAGCAGTTCGGGGGTAGGGGGCTACACCTTC. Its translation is CASSSGVGGYTF.

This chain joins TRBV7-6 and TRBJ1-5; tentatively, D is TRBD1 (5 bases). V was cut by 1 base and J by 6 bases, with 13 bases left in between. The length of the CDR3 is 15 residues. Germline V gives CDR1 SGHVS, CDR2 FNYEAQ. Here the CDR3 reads CASSLGSGNTQPQHF. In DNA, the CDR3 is TGTGCCAGCAGCTTAGGTTCAGGGAATACTCAGCCCCAGCATTTT.

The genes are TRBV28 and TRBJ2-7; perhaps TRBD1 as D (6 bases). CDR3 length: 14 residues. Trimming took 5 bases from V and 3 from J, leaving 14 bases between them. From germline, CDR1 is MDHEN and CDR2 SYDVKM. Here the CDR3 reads CASSRLTGLYEQYF. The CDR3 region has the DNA TGTGCCAGCAGTCGCCTTACAGGGCTCTACGAGCAGTACTTC.

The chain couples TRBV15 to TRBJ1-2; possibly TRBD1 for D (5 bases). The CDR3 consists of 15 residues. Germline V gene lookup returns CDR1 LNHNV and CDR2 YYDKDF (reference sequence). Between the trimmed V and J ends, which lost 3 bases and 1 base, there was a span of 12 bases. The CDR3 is CATSSYDRINYGYTF. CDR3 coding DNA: TGTGCCACCAGCAGTTACGACAGAATTAACTATGGCTACACCTTC. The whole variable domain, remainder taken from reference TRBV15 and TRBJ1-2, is DAMVIQNPRYQVTQFGKPVTLSCSQTLNHNVMYWYQQKSSQAPKLLFHYYDKDFNNEADTPDNFQSRRPNTSFCFLDIRSPGLGDTAMYLCATSSYDRINYGYTFGSGTRLTVV.

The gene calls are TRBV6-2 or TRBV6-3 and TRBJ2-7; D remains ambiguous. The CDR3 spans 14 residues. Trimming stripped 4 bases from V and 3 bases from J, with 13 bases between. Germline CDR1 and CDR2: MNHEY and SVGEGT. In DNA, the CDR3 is TGTGCCAGCAGTTCTAACCCCGCCCACTACGAGCAGTACTTC. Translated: CASSSNPAHYEQYF.